The 3 T cell receptor beta chains presented below share a single source sample, sequenced in a study of T cells in women clearing cervical HPV infection. Sequenced by immunoSEQ multiplex PCR; TCRdb stores in-frame clones only, minus some. Its clone listing holds about 25,000 clones. Sample: blood buffy coat. The origin of the receptors is a woman between 18 and 75 years old with a cervical HPV16 infection that either progressed to CIN3+ or cleared (not recorded which).

This clone is called medium-sized (0.01 to 0.1%) based on its frequency. The missing CDR3 end, 3 residues past where the read stops, is filled in from the germline J gene. V and J are TRBV18 and TRBJ2-4; 10 bases match TRBD2. This CDR3 contains 16 residues. Looked up from germline, CDR1 is KGHSH and CDR2 is LQKENI. The V and J ends lost 6 bases and 3 bases, in that order; junction bases with no gene match: 8. CDR3 sequence reads: CASSPTSGKGKNIQYF. The CDR3 bases that were read are TGTGCCAGCTCGCCCACTAGCGGGAAGGGCAAAAACATT.

On this clone: The read stops 3 residues short of the end of the CDR3; the missing end is completed from the germline J gene. This sequence joins TRBV18 and TRBJ2-1; TRBD2 matches 11 bases. Germline CDR1 is KGHSH and CDR2 is LQKENI. The CDR3 has 13 amino acids. V was pared by 6 bases and J by 8 bases, with 3 bases of the junction left unmatched. The CDR3 DNA, read in part, is TGTGCCAGCTCCCTGGGACTAGCGGATGAG. Its protein product is CASSLGLADE. The entire CDR3 protein is CASSLGLADEQFF. Complete variable domain (other parts from reference TRBV18 and TRBJ2-1): NAGVMQNPRHLVRRRGQEARLRCSPMKGHSHVYWYRQLPEEGLKFMVYLQKENIIDESGMPKERFSAEFPKEGPSILRIQQVVRGDSAAYFCASSLGLADEQFFGPGTRLTVL.

For this clone: The read terminates 3 residues ahead of where the CDR3 ends, so the germline J gene completes it. The chain has TRBV7-2 and TRBJ1-5; 10 bases are shared with TRBD1. V shed 5 bases, J shed 7 bases, and the junction held 5 bases outside the gene matches. The CDR3 loop spans 14 amino acids. Germline-derived CDR1 and CDR2 are SGHTA and FQGNSA. The DNA read from the CDR3 is TGTGCCAGCAGCCGGGACAGGGGTGAGCAGCCC. This codes for CASSRDRGEQP. The entire CDR3 protein reads CASSRDRGEQPQHF.